Given below is one T cell receptor (beta chain) in context. Its antigen is not known. The data are from a study of beta chain features in type 1 diabetes. Overall study findings and caveats: Type 1 diabetes patients had moderately but significantly shorter TCRB CDR3s in all four CD4+ subsets.

Germline assignment: CDR1 MDHEN and CDR2 SYDVKM. V lost 3 bases and J lost 4, with 9 bases in between. CDR3 length: 13 amino acids. The authors reverse transcribed all of the isolated RNA, so sequencing captured expressed TCRB transcripts. Repertoires were generated with immunoSEQ multiplex PCR, while TCRdb's copy carries only in-frame clones and drops some. This table holds around 50,000 clones, around 45% found once. Each of the sorted populations had a purity greater than 95%. The sequence derives from a man under 40 with type 1 diabetes. This rearrangement joins TRBV28 to TRBJ2-5; D is unresolved. The specimen was stem cell memory CD4+ T cells from blood. The CDR3 protein is CASSFGLRETQYF. The CDR3 bases are TGTGCCAGCAGTTTTGGGCTTCGAGAGACCCAGTACTTC.